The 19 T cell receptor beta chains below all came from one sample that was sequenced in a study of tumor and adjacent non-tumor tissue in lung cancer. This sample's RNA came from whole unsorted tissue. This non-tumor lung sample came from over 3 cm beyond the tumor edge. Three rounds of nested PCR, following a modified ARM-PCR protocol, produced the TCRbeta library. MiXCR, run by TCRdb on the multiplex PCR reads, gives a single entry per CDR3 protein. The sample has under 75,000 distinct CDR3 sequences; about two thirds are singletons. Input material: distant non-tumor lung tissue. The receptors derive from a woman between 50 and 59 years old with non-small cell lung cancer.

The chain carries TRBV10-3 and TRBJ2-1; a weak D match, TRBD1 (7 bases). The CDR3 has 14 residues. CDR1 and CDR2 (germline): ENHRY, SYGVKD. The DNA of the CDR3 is TGTGTCATAGGGCGGGGACAGCATACCAAAGAGCAGTTCTTC. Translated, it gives CVIGRGQHTKEQFF.

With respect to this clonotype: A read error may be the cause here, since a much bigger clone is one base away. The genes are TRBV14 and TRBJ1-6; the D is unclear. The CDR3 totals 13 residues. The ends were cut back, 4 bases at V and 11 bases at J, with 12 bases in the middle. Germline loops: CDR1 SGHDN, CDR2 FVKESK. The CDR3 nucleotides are TGTGCCAGCAGCCTCCAGACGGGTCCACCCCTCCACTTT. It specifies CASSLQTGPPLHF.

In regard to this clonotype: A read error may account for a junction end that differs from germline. CDR3 protein: CASSLDGETPEAIF. The CDR3 DNA sequence: TGTGCCAGCAGCTTAGATGGTGAGACTCCTGAAGCTATTTTT. This chain uses TRBV11-3 with TRBJ1-1; no firm D call. The CDR3 runs 14 residues. CDR1 SGHNT and CDR2 YENEEA come from the germline V gene.

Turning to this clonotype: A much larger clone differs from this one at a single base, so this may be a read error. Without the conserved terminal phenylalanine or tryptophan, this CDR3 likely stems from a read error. The CDR3 nucleotides are TGCAGTGCTAAAGTCGGACAGGGTTTCTACGAGCAGTACATC. Its translation: CSAKVGQGFYEQYI. V usage is TRBV20-1 and J usage is TRBJ2-7; 8 bases align to TRBD1. V was pared by 4 bases and J by 3 bases, with 8 bases of the junction left unmatched. The V gene's germline CDR1 is DFQATT and CDR2 SNEGSKA (reference sequence). There are 14 residues in the CDR3.

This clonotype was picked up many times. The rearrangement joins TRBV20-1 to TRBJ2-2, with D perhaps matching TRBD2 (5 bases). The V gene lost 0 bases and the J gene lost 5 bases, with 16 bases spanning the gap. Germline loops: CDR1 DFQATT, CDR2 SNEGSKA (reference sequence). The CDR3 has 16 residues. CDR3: CSARDFSGSPTGELFF. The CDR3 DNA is TGCAGTGCTAGAGATTTTTCGGGGTCCCCTACCGGGGAGCTGTTTTTT.

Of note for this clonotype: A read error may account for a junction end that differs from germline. Here the CDR3 reads CASNLYKRSGDEQYF. The CDR3, as DNA: TGTGCCAGCAACTTATATAAGCGGAGCGGCGACGAGCAGTACTTC. The chain combines TRBV11-2 with TRBJ2-7; maybe TRBD2 (5 bases). The germline V gene encodes CDR1 SGHAT and CDR2 FQNNGV. The CDR3 runs 15 residues.

CDR3 region: CASSLGRFEAFF. In DNA form, the CDR3 reads TGTGCCAGCAGTTTGGGCAGGTTTGAAGCTTTCTTT. V and J are TRBV28 and TRBJ1-1; no definite D call. The CDR3 length is 12 residues. The germline V gene has CDR1 MDHEN and CDR2 SYDVKM. Trimming took 3 bases from V and 7 from J, leaving 9 bases between them.

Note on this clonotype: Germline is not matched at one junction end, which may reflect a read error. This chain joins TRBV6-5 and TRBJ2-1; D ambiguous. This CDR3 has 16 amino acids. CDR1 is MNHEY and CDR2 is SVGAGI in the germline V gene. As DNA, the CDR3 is TGTGCCAGCAGTTACTCGGGCGGAATAAAGCTGGATGAGCAATTCTTC. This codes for CASSYSGGIKLDEQFF.

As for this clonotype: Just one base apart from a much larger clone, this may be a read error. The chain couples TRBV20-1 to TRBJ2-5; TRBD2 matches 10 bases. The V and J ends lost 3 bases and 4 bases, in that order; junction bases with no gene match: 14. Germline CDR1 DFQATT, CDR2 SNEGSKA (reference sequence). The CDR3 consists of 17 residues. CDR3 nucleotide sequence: TGCAGTGCTAGGCCTTGGGCTAGCGGGAGCCAAAGAGAGACCCAGTACTTC. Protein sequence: CSARPWASGSQRETQYF.

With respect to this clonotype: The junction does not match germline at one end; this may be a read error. CDR3 DNA: TGTACCAGCAGTCGACGGGGTAGGGCTTACTCCTACGAGCAGTACTTC. The encoded protein is CTSSRRGRAYSYEQYF. V is TRBV12-3 or TRBV12-4 and J is TRBJ2-7; a weak D match, TRBD2 (5 bases). The CDR3 length is 16 residues.

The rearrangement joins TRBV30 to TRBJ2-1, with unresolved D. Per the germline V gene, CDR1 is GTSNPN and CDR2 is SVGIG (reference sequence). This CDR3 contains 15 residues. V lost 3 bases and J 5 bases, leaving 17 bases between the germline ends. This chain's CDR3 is CAWRKGRGPNNEQFF. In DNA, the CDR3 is TGTGCCTGGAGGAAGGGTCGCGGACCTAACAATGAGCAGTTCTTC.

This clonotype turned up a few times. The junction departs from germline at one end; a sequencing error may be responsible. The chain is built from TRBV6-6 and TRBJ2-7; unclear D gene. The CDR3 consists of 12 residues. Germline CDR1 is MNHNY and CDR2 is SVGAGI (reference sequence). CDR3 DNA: TGTACCAGCAGTTACCGACTTTACGAGCAGTATTTC. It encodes CTSSYRLYEQYF.

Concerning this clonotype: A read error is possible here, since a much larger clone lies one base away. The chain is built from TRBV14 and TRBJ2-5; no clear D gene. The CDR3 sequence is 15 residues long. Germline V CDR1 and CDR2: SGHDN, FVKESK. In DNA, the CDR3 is TGTGCCAGCAGCCAAGATCCGGCCAGCCAAGAGACCCTGTACTTC. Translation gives CASSQDPASQETLYF.

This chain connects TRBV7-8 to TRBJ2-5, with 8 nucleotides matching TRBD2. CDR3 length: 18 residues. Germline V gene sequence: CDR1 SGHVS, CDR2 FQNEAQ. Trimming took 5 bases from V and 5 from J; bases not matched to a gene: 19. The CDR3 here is CASSKGLVGGAFGETQYF. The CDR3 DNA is TGTGCCAGCAGCAAGGGACTAGTGGGAGGAGCCTTCGGGGAGACCCAGTACTTC.

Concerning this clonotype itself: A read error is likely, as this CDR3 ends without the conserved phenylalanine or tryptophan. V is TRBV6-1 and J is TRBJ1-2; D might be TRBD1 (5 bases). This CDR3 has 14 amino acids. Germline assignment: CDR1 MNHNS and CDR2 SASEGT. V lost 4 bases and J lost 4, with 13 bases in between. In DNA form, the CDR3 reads TGTGCCAGCAGTGGAATTACAGGCCCCTATGGCTACACCTCC. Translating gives CASSGITGPYGYTS.

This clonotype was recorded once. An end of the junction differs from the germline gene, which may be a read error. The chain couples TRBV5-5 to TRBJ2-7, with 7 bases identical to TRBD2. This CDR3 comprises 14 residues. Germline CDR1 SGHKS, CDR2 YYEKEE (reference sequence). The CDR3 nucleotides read TGTGCCAGCAGCAACGGACACTGGGACTACGAACAGTACTTC. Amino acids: CASSNGHWDYEQYF.

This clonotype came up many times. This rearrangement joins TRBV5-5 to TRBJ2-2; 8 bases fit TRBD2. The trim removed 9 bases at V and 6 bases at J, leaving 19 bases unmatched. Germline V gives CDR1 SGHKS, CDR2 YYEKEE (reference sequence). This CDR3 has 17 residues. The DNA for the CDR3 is TGTGCCACCCGCACGGATTTATACGGGAGGGCCCCCGGGGAGCTGTTTTTT. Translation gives CATRTDLYGRAPGELFF.

The CDR3 nucleotides are TGCGCCAGCCGCCAGGGACAGGGGTTCCAAGAGACCCAGTACTTC. Translated: CASRQGQGFQETQYF. V usage is TRBV5-1 and J usage is TRBJ2-5, with 10 bases identical to TRBD1. Germline-derived CDR1 and CDR2 are SGHRS and YFSETQ. V shed 7 bases and J 1 base; nucleotides not matched to a gene: 7. The CDR3 is 15 amino acids.

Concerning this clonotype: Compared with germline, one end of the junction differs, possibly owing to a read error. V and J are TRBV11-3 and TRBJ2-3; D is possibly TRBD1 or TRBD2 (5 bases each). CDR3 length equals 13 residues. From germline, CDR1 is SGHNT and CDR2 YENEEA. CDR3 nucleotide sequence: TGTGCCGGCAGCTGGACACAACGGGATACTCAGTATTTT. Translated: CAGSWTQRDTQYF. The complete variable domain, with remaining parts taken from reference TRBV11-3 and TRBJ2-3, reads EAGVVQSPRYKIIEKKQPVAFWCNPISGHNTLYWYLQNLGQGPELLIRYENEEAVDDSQLPKDRFSAERLKGVDSTLKIQPAELGDSAVYLCAGSWTQRDTQYFGPGTRLTVL.